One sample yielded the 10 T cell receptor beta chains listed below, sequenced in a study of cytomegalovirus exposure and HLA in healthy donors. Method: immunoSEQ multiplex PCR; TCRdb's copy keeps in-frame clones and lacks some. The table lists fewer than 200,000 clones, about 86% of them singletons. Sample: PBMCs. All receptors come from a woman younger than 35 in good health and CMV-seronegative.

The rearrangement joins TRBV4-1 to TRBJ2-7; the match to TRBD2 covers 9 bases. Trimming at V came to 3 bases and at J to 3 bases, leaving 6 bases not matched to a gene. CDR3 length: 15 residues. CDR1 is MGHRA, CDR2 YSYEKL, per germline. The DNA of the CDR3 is TGCGCCAGCAGCCACCGGACAGCGGGGGGCTACGAGCAGTACTTC. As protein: CASSHRTAGGYEQYF.

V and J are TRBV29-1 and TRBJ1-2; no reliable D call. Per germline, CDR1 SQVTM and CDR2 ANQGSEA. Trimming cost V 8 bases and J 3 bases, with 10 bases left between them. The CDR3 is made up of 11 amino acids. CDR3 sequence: CSNKDDYGYTF. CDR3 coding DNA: TGCAGCAACAAAGATGACTATGGCTACACCTTC.

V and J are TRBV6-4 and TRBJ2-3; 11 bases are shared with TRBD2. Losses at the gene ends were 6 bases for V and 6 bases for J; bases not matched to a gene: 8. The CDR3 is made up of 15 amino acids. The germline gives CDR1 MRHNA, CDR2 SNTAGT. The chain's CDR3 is CASSGIAGGLDTQYF. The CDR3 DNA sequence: TGTGCCAGCAGCGGTATAGCGGGAGGGCTGGATACGCAGTATTTT.

The CDR3 DNA reads as TGTGCCAGCAGCCTGAACGGGGGAGCCGGGGAAAAACTGTTTTTT. This sequence encodes CASSLNGGAGEKLFF. This chain joins TRBV7-9 and TRBJ1-4; the D gene is possibly TRBD1 (5 bases). V was trimmed by 5 bases and J by 8 bases, leaving 18 bases between them. CDR1 SEHNR and CDR2 FQNEAQ come from the germline V gene (reference sequence). The CDR3 sequence is 15 residues long.

This chain's CDR3 is CATSREVRAEAFF. DNA for the CDR3: TGTGCCACCAGCAGAGAGGTGAGGGCTGAAGCTTTCTTT. The J gene is TRBJ1-1, the V gene TRBV15, with D hard to call. Germline V CDR1 and CDR2: LNHNV, YYDKDF (reference sequence). This CDR3 has 13 amino acids. The ends were cut back, 0 bases at V and 6 bases at J, with 8 bases in the middle.

CDR3: CAISDANKVEMNTEAFF. The DNA of the CDR3 is TGTGCCATCAGTGACGCTAACAAAGTGGAGATGAACACTGAAGCTTTCTTT. The chain uses TRBV10-3 and TRBJ1-1; D gene unclear. This CDR3 contains 17 residues. With 3 bases removed from V and 0 bases from J, the gap between germline ends came to 17 bases. Per germline, CDR1 ENHRY and CDR2 SYGVKD.

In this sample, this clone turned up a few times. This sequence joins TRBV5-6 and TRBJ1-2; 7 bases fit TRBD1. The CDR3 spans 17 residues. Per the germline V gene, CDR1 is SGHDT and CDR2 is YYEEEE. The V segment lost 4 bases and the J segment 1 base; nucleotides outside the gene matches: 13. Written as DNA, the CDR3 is TGTGCCAGCAGCGTCGACAGGGTGCGGGGATATAACTATGGCTACACCTTC. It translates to CASSVDRVRGYNYGYTF.

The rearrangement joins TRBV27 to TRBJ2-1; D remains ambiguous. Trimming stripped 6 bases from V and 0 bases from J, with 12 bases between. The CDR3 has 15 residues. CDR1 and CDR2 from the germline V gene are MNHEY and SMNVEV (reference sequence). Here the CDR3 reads CASSPIVSSYNEQFF. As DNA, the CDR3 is TGTGCCAGCAGCCCTATTGTGAGCTCCTACAATGAGCAGTTCTTC.

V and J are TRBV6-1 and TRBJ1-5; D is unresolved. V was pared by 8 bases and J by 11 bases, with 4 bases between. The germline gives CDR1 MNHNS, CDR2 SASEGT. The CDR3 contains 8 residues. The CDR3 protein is CASGAQHF. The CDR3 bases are TGTGCCAGCGGAGCCCAGCATTTT.

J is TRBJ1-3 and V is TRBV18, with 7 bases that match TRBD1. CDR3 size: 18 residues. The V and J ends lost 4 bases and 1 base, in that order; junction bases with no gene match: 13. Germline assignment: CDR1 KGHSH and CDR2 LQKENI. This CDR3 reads CASSLSRQGPSSGNTIYF. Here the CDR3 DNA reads TGTGCCAGCTCACTCAGCCGACAGGGCCCTTCATCTGGAAACACCATATATTTT.